The present T cell receptor (beta chain) was sequenced within a study of neurological immune-mediated disorders. Study-wide findings and caveats: None of the CDR3 amino acid sequences in expanded clones turned up in more than one subject, which points to private repertoires in all groups.

This clonotype was observed at least ten times. Its target is unknown. In TCRdb, the 5' RACE reads were re-called with MiXCR into one record per CDR3 protein. Among just over 95,000 distinct CDR3 sequences listed, 3.5% to 4% were seen once. V trimming: 8 bases; J trimming: 3 bases; junction bases outside the gene matches: 6. The CDR3 is 13 residues long. The germline CDR1 and CDR2 sequences are SGHVS and FNYEAQ. The TCR originated in a woman between 18 and 30 years old with multiple sclerosis. Material: PBMCs. The genes are TRBV7-6 and TRBJ1-1, with 7 bases lining up with TRBD1. CDR3 coding DNA: TGTGCCAGCGGGAGAGACAGGGACACTGAAGCTTTCTTT. Protein product: CASGRDRDTEAFF.